This T cell receptor (beta chain) was recorded in a study of response to subunit inactivated influenza vaccine. Worth noting for this clonotype: The antigen is undetermined.

The V gene end was trimmed by 3 bases and the J gene end by 8 bases; junction bases not matched to a gene: 10. Germline V CDR1 and CDR2: DFQATT, SNEGSKA (reference sequence). The CDR3 is 14 amino acids. TCRdb reanalysed the RT-PCR reads using MiXCR and keeps one entry per CDR3 protein. The data show approximately 530,000 distinct CDR3 sequences, with around 13% seen just once and under 15% held by the top ten. Study-wide points: That few new T cells are recruited by each seasonal influenza vaccination was the authors' suggestion.

The input for sequencing was PBMCs from blood, taken 40 to 50 days after vaccination. The rearrangement uses TRBV20-1 and TRBJ1-2; 9 nucleotides agree with TRBD1. This receptor was taken from a man aged 50 to 60 who received an inactivated influenza vaccine. The CDR3 coding sequence is TGCAGTGCTAGTGGGAGGGGACAGGGAAAAGGCTACACCTTC. This gives the protein CSASGRGQGKGYTF.